This T cell receptor beta chain came from a study of cytomegalovirus exposure and HLA in healthy donors. The V gene's germline CDR1 is LNHDA and CDR2 SQIVND (reference sequence). The CDR3 contains 15 residues. V shed 6 bases and J 4 bases; nucleotides not matched to a gene: 8. 13 Jbeta primers and 60 Vbeta primers were used for the PCR. Assay used: immunoSEQ multiplex PCR; TCRdb lists only in-frame clones, some missing. The table includes about 130,000 clones, 60% to 80% detected once. The TCR comes from a woman in her forties or fifties in good health and CMV-seronegative. V gene TRBV19 combines with J gene TRBJ2-2; 7 bases are a match to TRBD1. The sample taken for sequencing was PBMCs. The CDR3 loop is CASRSSTGATGELFF. In DNA, the CDR3 is TGTGCCAGTAGGTCTTCTACAGGGGCCACCGGGGAGCTGTTTTTT.